The 6 T cell receptor beta chains listed next were all sequenced from one sample in a study of long-term antiretroviral therapy in people with HIV. A v3.0 immunoSEQ assay was performed at survey level. Clones were sequenced by immunoSEQ multiplex PCR, and TCRdb holds only the in-frame ones, with some missing. The sample contains roughly 17,000 clones, 90% to 95% of which appear only once. Sample: unsorted PBMCs, taken 3 years after starting antiretroviral therapy. These TCRs come from a man aged 45-60 years with HIV.

A few counts support this clone. The chain combines TRBV6-5 with TRBJ1-6; D is unresolved. Germline-derived CDR1 and CDR2 are MNHEY and SVGAGI. This CDR3 spans 14 amino acids. Between the trimmed V and J ends, which lost 8 bases and 7 bases, there was a span of 15 bases. The CDR3: CASCSGPINSPLHF. Written as DNA, the CDR3 is TGTGCCAGCTGTTCAGGACCGATAAATTCACCCCTCCACTTT.

The chain uses TRBV9 and TRBJ2-7; 9 positions match TRBD2. Germline V gene data show CDR1 as SGDLS and CDR2 as YYNGEE. The CDR3 length is 16 residues. With 0 bases clipped from V and 2 bases from J, the junction kept 6 bases outside the gene matches. The CDR3 region is CASSVDPGGGAYEQYF. DNA of the CDR3: TGTGCCAGCAGCGTAGACCCCGGCGGGGGGGCCTACGAGCAGTACTTC.

This sequence joins TRBV5-1 and TRBJ2-7; TRBD2 matches 8 bases. The germline gives CDR1 SGHRS, CDR2 YFSETQ. This CDR3 is built from 15 residues. V gave up 0 bases and J gave up 2 bases; unmatched junction bases: 4. CDR3 amino acids: CASSLAGGVTYEQYF. The CDR3, as DNA: TGCGCCAGCAGCTTGGCGGGGGGGGTAACCTACGAGCAGTACTTC.

V gene TRBV7-9 combines with J gene TRBJ2-1; D call uncertain. This CDR3 has 12 amino acids. Germline CDR1 SEHNR, CDR2 FQNEAQ (reference sequence). Trimming took 5 bases from V and 6 from J, leaving 8 bases between them. CDR3 bases: TGTGCCAGCAGCACGAGAACCAATGAGCAGTTCTTC. Translated: CASSTRTNEQFF. The full variable domain, in which reference TRBV7-9 and TRBJ2-1 provide the parts outside the CDR3, is DTGVSQNPRHKITKRGQNVTFRCDPISEHNRLYWYRQTLGQGPEFLTYFQNEAQLEKSRLLSDRFSAERPKGSFSTLEIQRTEQGDSAMYLCASSTRTNEQFFGPGTRLTVL.

The chain uses TRBV4-3 and TRBJ1-6; D may be TRBD1 (5 bases). Trimming took 0 bases from V and 1 from J, leaving 13 bases between them. This CDR3 comprises 18 residues. Germline V lookup: CDR1 LGHNA, CDR2 YSLEER. DNA for the CDR3: TGCGCCAGCAGCCAAGAACTGTGGGGGAGGTCCTATAATTCACCCCTCCACTTT. Its protein product is CASSQELWGRSYNSPLHF.

This clone was counted a few times. The chain combines TRBV7-9 with TRBJ1-6; D is perhaps TRBD1 (5 bases). The V end lost 0 bases, the J end lost 7 bases, and 10 bases lay between the germline ends. The CDR3 is made up of 15 amino acids. CDR1 and CDR2 (germline): SEHNR, FQNEAQ (reference sequence). Here the CDR3 DNA reads TGTGCCAGCAGCTTAGCCCGGGGCGACAATTCACCCCTCCACTTT. It is translated as CASSLARGDNSPLHF.